This TCR beta chain was documented in a study of blood T cell repertoires in COVID-19. This clone was detected only once. Study processing details: Amplification of reference gene primers was used by the study to estimate nucleated cell counts. This table comes from immunoSEQ multiplex PCR, and its TCRdb copy is limited to in-frame clones, with some not included. V, J and clone size reflect that table, while D and trimming were determined from the DNA. The sample comprises about 80,000 clones, approximately 76% of which are singletons, and about a sixth rests with the top ten. This CDR3 has 16 residues. Germline lookup yields CDR1 LNHDA and CDR2 SQIVND (reference sequence). V lost 5 bases and J lost 3, with 17 bases in between.

What was sequenced was peripheral blood. The chain couples TRBV19 to TRBJ1-5; D is possibly TRBD1 (5 bases). The receptor's source is an older man with active or convalescent COVID-19. As DNA, the CDR3 is TGTGCCAGTAGTTGGGGCGGCGGGGGGTCCAATCAGCCCCAGCATTTT. Its translation: CASSWGGGGSNQPQHF.